This record looks at one T cell receptor beta chain sequence and its context. Antigen: not known. Trimming at V came to 4 bases and at J to 12 bases, leaving 19 bases not matched to a gene. Germline V gene sequence: CDR1 SGHNT, CDR2 YYREEE (reference sequence). The CDR3 length is 15 residues. The data stem from a study of cytotoxic CD8 clonotypes in ibrutinib-treated CLL. Whole-study context: Among the patients, over 9 presented as relapsed/refractory and about 15 as treatment-naive; about 17 showed unmutated IGHV. There were, on average, about 240,000 productive templates and tens of thousands of productive rearrangements per sample. Study results and caveats: Elevated clonality accompanied ibrutinib response, with a return toward baseline values at progression. Timing of sampling differed between sustained-remission and progressing patients.

The table came from immunoSEQ multiplex PCR; TCRdb's copy has only in-frame clones and leaves some out. The repertoire consists of 250,000 to 350,000 clones, with more than 70% occurring once and the leading ten covering approximately 5.1%. The TCR originated in a human donor with chronic lymphocytic leukemia. This chain connects TRBV5-4 to TRBJ2-7; 7 nucleotides agree with TRBD1. Sequenced here: PBMCs, sampled at disease progression, from a patient treated with ibrutinib. The CDR3 loop is CASSLRPGTALVPYF. Written as DNA, the CDR3 is TGTGCCAGCAGCCTCCGACCGGGGACAGCCCTTGTGCCGTACTTC.